The 24 T cell receptor beta chains in this list originate from one sample, sequenced in a study of shared clonotypes between healthy human individuals. This table comes from immunoSEQ multiplex PCR, and its TCRdb copy is limited to in-frame clones, with some not included. The sample has about 1 million clones, 75% seen once. Sequencing was done on a sample of memory CD4+ T cells sorted from blood. Sample subset: CD45RA-negative fraction. Receptor source: a man between 18 and 35 years old in good health.

This chain links TRBV6-5 with TRBJ1-1; 9 nucleotides align to TRBD1. The CDR3 extends over 15 amino acids. Looked up from germline, CDR1 is MNHEY and CDR2 is SVGAGI. V lost 2 bases, J lost 0 bases, and 1 base stayed unmatched. The CDR3 bases are TGTGCCAGCAGTTACGGGGACAGGGTGAACACTGAAGCTTTCTTT. Its translation: CASSYGDRVNTEAFF.

About this clone itself: Different DNA sequences within this sample yield the same CDR3. The V gene is TRBV6-6, the J gene TRBJ2-7; 10 bases are shared with TRBD1. Germline V gene lookup returns CDR1 MNHNY and CDR2 SVGAGI (reference sequence). V lost 2 bases, J lost 5 bases, and 3 bases stayed unmatched. The CDR3 spans 14 residues. The CDR3 loop reads CASSYPGTGDEQYF. The CDR3, as DNA: TGTGCCAGCAGTTACCCAGGGACAGGGGACGAGCAGTACTTC.

Points on this clone: A much larger clone differs by one base, so this may be a read error. The chain carries TRBV7-8 and TRBJ2-3; TRBD2 matches 7 bases. The CDR3 extends over 14 amino acids. Losses at the gene ends were 2 bases for V and 1 base for J; bases not matched to a gene: 0. The germline V gene has CDR1 SGHVS and CDR2 FQNEAQ. The CDR3 DNA reads TGTGCCAGCAGCTTAAGCGGGGGCACAGATACGCAGTATTTT. It is translated as CASSLSGGTDTQYF.

As concerns this clone: Additional DNA sequences in this sample encode the identical CDR3. The chain recombines TRBV7-2 with TRBJ2-7, with TRBD2 matching over 11 bases. Germline CDR1 SGHTA, CDR2 FQGNSA. Trimming took 3 bases from V and 1 from J; bases not matched to a gene: 5. This CDR3 has 16 residues. The CDR3 loop reads CASSFPPSGRSYEQYF. CDR3 DNA: TGTGCCAGCAGCTTCCCGCCTAGCGGGAGGTCCTACGAGCAGTACTTC.

This chain joins TRBV4-2 and TRBJ1-4, with 7 bases fitting TRBD1. Germline V lookup: CDR1 LGHNA, CDR2 YNFKEQ. This CDR3 region has 15 residues. V was pared by 1 base and J by 5 bases, with 4 bases of the junction left unmatched. This CDR3 is CASSQAGQLNEKLFF. The CDR3 nucleotides are TGTGCCAGCAGCCAAGCGGGACAGTTAAATGAAAAACTGTTTTTT.

This clone was counted at least ten times. V gene TRBV10-2 combines with J gene TRBJ1-4, with no clear D. Germline V gives CDR1 WSHSY, CDR2 SAAADI. The V end was cut by 9 bases, the J end by 10 bases, with 18 bases between. CDR3 length: 13 residues. The CDR3 region is CARRYYQPGKLFF. In DNA, the CDR3 is TGCGCCAGGCGATATTATCAGCCCGGAAAACTGTTTTTT.

A few counts support this clone. Other DNA sequences in this specimen translate into the identical CDR3. The chain joins TRBV5-4 to TRBJ1-2; the D is unclear. Germline CDR1 SGHNT, CDR2 YYREEE (reference sequence). This CDR3 has 12 residues. Trimming removed 2 bases from V and 8 bases from J, with 10 bases in between. The CDR3 loop reads CASSLWGSGYTF. Here the CDR3 DNA reads TGTGCCAGCAGCTTATGGGGTAGCGGCTACACCTTC.

The J gene is TRBJ1-1, the V gene TRBV4-1; D is uncertain. The CDR3 covers 15 residues. V gave up 4 bases and J gave up 0 bases, with 12 bases separating them. Looked up from germline, CDR1 is MGHRA and CDR2 is YSYEKL. CDR3 region: CASSPSQQLNTEAFF. CDR3 bases: TGCGCCAGCAGCCCTTCACAGCAGCTGAACACTGAAGCTTTCTTT.

A word on this clone: A read error is possible here, since a much larger clone lies one base away. The sample carries other DNA sequences with the same CDR3. V usage is TRBV30 and J usage is TRBJ2-2, with 11 nucleotides matching TRBD2. V lost 2 bases and J lost 5; bases outside the gene matches: 4. The CDR3 has 15 amino acids. CDR1 is GTSNPN and CDR2 is SVGIG in the germline V gene (reference sequence). The CDR3 DNA sequence: TGTGCCTGGAGTCGTTTAGCGGGAGGGACCGGGGAGCTGTTTTTT. Its translation: CAWSRLAGGTGELFF.

The rearrangement uses TRBV7-9 and TRBJ2-3, with unresolved D. CDR3 length equals 14 residues. Per germline, CDR1 SEHNR and CDR2 FQNEAQ (reference sequence). Trimming removed 1 base at V and 4 bases at J, with 9 bases between. As DNA, the CDR3 is TGTGCCAGCAGCTTAGAAGGTGGTGCAGATACGCAGTATTTT. It specifies CASSLEGGADTQYF. The full variable domain, completed using reference TRBV7-9 and TRBJ2-3, is DTGVSQNPRHKITKRGQNVTFRCDPISEHNRLYWYRQTLGQGPEFLTYFQNEAQLEKSRLLSDRFSAERPKGSFSTLEIQRTEQGDSAMYLCASSLEGGADTQYFGPGTRLTVL.

The chain carries TRBV19 and TRBJ1-6; no reliable D call. The CDR3 has 14 amino acids. CDR1 is LNHDA and CDR2 is SQIVND in the germline V gene (reference sequence). Trimming removed 10 bases at V and 0 bases at J, with 10 bases between. As DNA, the CDR3 is TGTGCCACCAAGGACGACTCCTATAATTCACCCCTCCACTTT. Protein sequence: CATKDDSYNSPLHF. The whole variable domain, filled in from reference TRBV19 and TRBJ1-6, reads DGGITQSPKYLFRKEGQNVTLSCEQNLNHDAMYWYRQDPGQGLRLIYYSQIVNDFQKGDIAEGYSVSREKKESFPLTVTSAQKNPTAFYLCATKDDSYNSPLHFGNGTRLTVT.

The chain combines TRBV30 with TRBJ2-5; TRBD1 matches at 9 bases. Gene TRBJ2-7 matches the end of the DNA better, so the J call may be wrong. Germline CDR1 GTSNPN, CDR2 SVGIG (reference sequence). The CDR3 extends over 12 amino acids. The CDR3, as DNA: TGTGCCTGGTGGACAGGGGACTACGAGCAGTACTTC. Protein product: CAWWTGDYEQYF.

The chain combines TRBV5-1 with TRBJ1-1; 8 bases fit TRBD1. CDR3 size: 15 residues. Germline assignment: CDR1 SGHRS and CDR2 YFSETQ. The trim removed 4 bases at V and 3 bases at J, leaving 8 bases unmatched. The CDR3 spells CASSEFGQGYTEAFF. The CDR3 nucleotides read TGCGCCAGCAGCGAATTCGGACAGGGTTACACTGAAGCTTTCTTT.

This chain uses TRBV9 with TRBJ2-2, with D unclear. Trimming took off 1 base at V and 0 bases at J, with 10 bases between the two ends. Germline V gives CDR1 SGDLS, CDR2 YYNGEE. This CDR3 contains 16 residues. Written as DNA, the CDR3 is TGTGCCAGCAGCGTAAGCAGGTTCTCGAACACCGGGGAGCTGTTTTTT. Amino acids: CASSVSRFSNTGELFF. Based on the CDR3 plus reference TRBV9 and TRBJ2-2, the full variable domain is DSGVTQTPKHLITATGQRVTLRCSPRSGDLSVYWYQQSLDQGLQFLIQYYNGEERAKGNILERFSAQQFPDLHSELNLSSLELGDSALYFCASSVSRFSNTGELFFGEGSRLTVL.

This chain links TRBV18 with TRBJ2-5, with D tentatively TRBD2 (5 bases). The V end lost 10 bases, the J end lost 2 bases, and 17 bases lay between the germline ends. Germline CDR1 KGHSH, CDR2 LQKENI. This CDR3 contains 14 residues. CDR3 DNA sequence: TGTGCCACCTCTTTAAAGGGAGAGCAAGAGACCCAGTACTTC. This translates into CATSLKGEQETQYF.

The chain employs TRBV2 and TRBJ2-7, with a tentative D call TRBD2 (6 bases). The CDR3 totals 15 residues. V lost 4 bases to trimming and J lost 0 bases, with 13 bases between them. Germline CDR1 SNHLY, CDR2 FYNNEI. CDR3 loop: CASSGGTGASYEQYF. CDR3 sequence (DNA): TGTGCCAGCAGTGGAGGGACTGGAGCCTCCTACGAGCAGTACTTC.

The V and J genes are TRBV5-4 and TRBJ2-7, with a weak D call TRBD2 (6 bases). CDR1 is SGHNT, CDR2 YYREEE, per germline (reference sequence). The CDR3 is 13 residues long. Between the trimmed V and J ends, which lost 3 bases and 3 bases, there was a span of 10 bases. The CDR3 loop is CASSSAGLYEQYF. The CDR3, as DNA: TGTGCCAGCAGCTCGGCGGGACTCTACGAGCAGTACTTC.

The table lists this clone with a few counts. The J gene is TRBJ2-5, the V gene TRBV5-1; 12 nucleotides agree with TRBD2. This CDR3 has 15 amino acids. Trimming cost V 2 bases and J 2 bases; bases outside gene matches: 1. Germline assignment: CDR1 SGHRS and CDR2 YFSETQ. CDR3 sequence: CASSFTSGGQETQYF. The CDR3 nucleotides are TGCGCCAGCAGCTTCACTAGCGGGGGGCAAGAGACCCAGTACTTC.

The J gene is TRBJ1-4, the V gene TRBV6-1; 8 bases map to TRBD1. CDR1 is MNHNS and CDR2 is SASEGT in the germline V gene. The CDR3 length is 14 residues. After removal of 5 bases from V and 7 bases from J, the junction contained 6 bases not matched to a gene. The CDR3 loop reads CASSSGQGGEKLFF. The CDR3 nucleotides are TGTGCCAGCAGTTCAGGACAGGGAGGTGAAAAACTGTTTTTT.

The chain joins TRBV19 to TRBJ1-6, with no clear D. The CDR3 has 16 residues. V gave up 2 bases and J gave up 6 bases, with 14 bases separating them. CDR1 is LNHDA, CDR2 SQIVND, per germline (reference sequence). This chain's CDR3 is CASSISTGSGNSPLHF. For the CDR3, the DNA is TGTGCCAGTAGTATATCCACCGGGTCCGGTAATTCACCCCTCCACTTT. Based on the CDR3 plus reference TRBV19 and TRBJ1-6, the full variable domain is DGGITQSPKYLFRKEGQNVTLSCEQNLNHDAMYWYRQDPGQGLRLIYYSQIVNDFQKGDIAEGYSVSREKKESFPLTVTSAQKNPTAFYLCASSISTGSGNSPLHFGNGTRLTVT.

V is TRBV5-1 and J is TRBJ2-7, with 13 bases that match TRBD2. Losses at the gene ends were 7 bases for V and 3 bases for J; bases not matched to a gene: 4. The V gene's germline CDR1 is SGHRS and CDR2 YFSETQ. CDR3 length: 14 residues. Here the CDR3 reads CASQTSGGVYEQYF. CDR3 in DNA: TGCGCCAGCCAAACTAGCGGGGGGGTCTACGAGCAGTACTTC.

This clone has ten or more counts. The V gene is TRBV4-2, the J gene TRBJ2-3; D is possibly TRBD2 (5 bases). The CDR3 consists of 15 residues. The germline V gene encodes CDR1 LGHNA and CDR2 YNFKEQ. Trimming took off 0 bases at V and 9 bases at J, with 16 bases between the two ends. The CDR3 DNA reads as TGTGCCAGCAGCCAAGAGGCGGGCGCACAGCGGACGCAGTATTTT. Translating gives CASSQEAGAQRTQYF.

This chain uses TRBV30 with TRBJ2-7, with unresolved D. V was cut by 6 bases and J by 6 bases, with 18 bases left in between. There are 13 residues in the CDR3. The germline CDR1 and CDR2 sequences are GTSNPN and SVGIG (reference sequence). CDR3 sequence (DNA): TGTGCCTGTTCCATAAGTTTCCTCGGCGAGCAGTACTTC. It codes for CACSISFLGEQYF. Drawing the rest from reference TRBV30 and TRBJ2-7, the complete variable domain is SQTIHQWPATLVQPVGSPLSLECTVEGTSNPNLYWYRQAAGRGLQLLFYSVGIGQISSEVPQNLSASRPQDRQFILSSKKLLLSDSGFYLCACSISFLGEQYFGPGTRLTVT.

The V call is TRBV28, the J call TRBJ1-4; the D is unclear. The CDR3 covers 15 residues. V was pared by 5 bases and J by 8 bases, with 18 bases between. Germline values: CDR1 MDHEN, CDR2 SYDVKM. The CDR3 DNA sequence: TGTGCCAGCAGTCCCCCGGCAGTACGAGGAGAAAAACTGTTTTTT. Translation: CASSPPAVRGEKLFF.